This T cell receptor beta chain was sequenced for a study of T cell changes during pregnancy in multiple sclerosis. The V and J ends lost 4 bases and 2 bases respectively, with 9 bases between them. The CDR3 runs to 14 residues. The germline CDR1 and CDR2 sequences are MNHEY and SVGAGI. The table came from immunoSEQ multiplex PCR; TCRdb's copy has only in-frame clones and leaves some out. The sample records about 83,000 clones, over 80% being singletons. The sequencing used PBMCs, collected in the first trimester of pregnancy. The chain combines TRBV6-5 with TRBJ2-1; D is perhaps TRBD1 (6 bases). This TCR came from a female donor in good health, serving as a control in a pregnancy study. Some clones in this sample may be carry-over from other donors' samples. The CDR3 region is CASSFRTAYNEQFF. The DNA of the CDR3 is TGTGCCAGCAGTTTTCGGACAGCCTACAATGAGCAGTTCTTC.